This note documents a single TCR beta chain sequence. Its antigen is as yet unknown. The entry originates in a study of cytomegalovirus exposure and HLA in healthy donors. The study ran its PCR with 60 Vbeta and 13 Jbeta primers. The repertoire was sequenced with immunoSEQ multiplex PCR; TCRdb's copy has only in-frame clones and lacks some. The sample shows approximately 190,000 clones, 75% to 90% of them seen only once. Although they were nominally healthy when sampled, donors likely had unrecorded immune exposures. Study-level findings and limits: A later analysis showed that HLA-associated TCR beta chains had undergone more clonal expansion than equally common others. In vitro experiments confirmed that three CMV-associated chains were specific for CMV antigens. Reportedly, HLA-A and HLA-B alleles of most subjects were accurately predicted from TCR beta.

This receptor was obtained from a man in his forties or fifties in good health and CMV-seropositive. Sequencing was done on a sample of PBMCs.

The CDR3 protein is CASSVAQGRFDGYTF. In nucleotides, the CDR3 is TGTGCCAGCAGCGTAGCTCAGGGGCGGTTTGATGGCTACACCTTC. The V call is TRBV9, the J call TRBJ1-2; maybe TRBD1 (6 bases). Germline V lookup: CDR1 SGDLS, CDR2 YYNGEE. Between the trimmed V and J ends, which lost 0 bases and 6 bases, there was a span of 15 bases. The CDR3 has 15 amino acids.